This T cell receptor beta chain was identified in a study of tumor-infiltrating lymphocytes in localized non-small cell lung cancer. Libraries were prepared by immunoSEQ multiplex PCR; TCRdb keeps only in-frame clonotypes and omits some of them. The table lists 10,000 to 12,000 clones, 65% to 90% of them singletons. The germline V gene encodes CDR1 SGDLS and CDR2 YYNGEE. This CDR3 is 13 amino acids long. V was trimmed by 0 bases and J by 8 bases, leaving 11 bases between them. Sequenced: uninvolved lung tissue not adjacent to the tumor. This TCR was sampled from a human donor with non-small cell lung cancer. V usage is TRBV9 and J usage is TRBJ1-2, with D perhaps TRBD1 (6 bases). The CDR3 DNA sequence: TGTGCCAGCAGCGTAGGACAGGCGTACGGCTACACCTTC. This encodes CASSVGQAYGYTF.